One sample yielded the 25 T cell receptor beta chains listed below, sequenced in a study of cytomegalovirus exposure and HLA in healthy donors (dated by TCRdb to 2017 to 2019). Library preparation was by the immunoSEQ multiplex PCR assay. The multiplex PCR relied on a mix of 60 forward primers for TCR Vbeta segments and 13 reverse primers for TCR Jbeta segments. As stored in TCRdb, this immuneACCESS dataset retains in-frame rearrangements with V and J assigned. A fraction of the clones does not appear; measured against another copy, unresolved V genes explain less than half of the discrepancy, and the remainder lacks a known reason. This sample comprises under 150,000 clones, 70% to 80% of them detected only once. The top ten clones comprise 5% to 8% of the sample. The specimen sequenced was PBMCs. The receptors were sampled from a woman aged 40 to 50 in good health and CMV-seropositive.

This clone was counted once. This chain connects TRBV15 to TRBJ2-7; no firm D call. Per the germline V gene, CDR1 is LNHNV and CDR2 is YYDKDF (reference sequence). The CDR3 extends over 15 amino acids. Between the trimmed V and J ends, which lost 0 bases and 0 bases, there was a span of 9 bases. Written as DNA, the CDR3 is TGTGCCACCAGCAGAGATACGTCGAGCTCCTACGAGCAGTACTTC. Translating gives CATSRDTSSSYEQYF.

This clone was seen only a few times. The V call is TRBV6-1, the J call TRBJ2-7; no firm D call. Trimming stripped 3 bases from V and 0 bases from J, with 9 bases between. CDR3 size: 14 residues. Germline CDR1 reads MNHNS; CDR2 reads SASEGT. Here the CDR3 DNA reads TGTGCCAGCAGTGATCTGGGCACCTCCTACGAGCAGTACTTC. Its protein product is CASSDLGTSYEQYF.

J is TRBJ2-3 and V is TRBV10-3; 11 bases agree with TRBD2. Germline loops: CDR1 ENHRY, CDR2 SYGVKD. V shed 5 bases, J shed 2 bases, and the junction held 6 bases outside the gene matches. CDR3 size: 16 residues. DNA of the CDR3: TGTGCCATCAGTAAACTAGCGGGAGAAGTCACAGATACGCAGTATTTT. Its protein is CAISKLAGEVTDTQYF.

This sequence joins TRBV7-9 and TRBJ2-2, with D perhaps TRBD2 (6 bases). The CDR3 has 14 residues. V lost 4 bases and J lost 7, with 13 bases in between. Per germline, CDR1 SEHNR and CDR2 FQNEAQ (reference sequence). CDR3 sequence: CASSSHSGNGELFF. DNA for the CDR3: TGTGCCAGCAGCTCCCATAGCGGTAACGGGGAGCTGTTTTTT.

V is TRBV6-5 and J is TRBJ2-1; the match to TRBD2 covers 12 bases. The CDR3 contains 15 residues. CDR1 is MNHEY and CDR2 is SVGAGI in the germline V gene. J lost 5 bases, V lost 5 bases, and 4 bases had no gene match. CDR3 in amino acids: CASSRTSGINNEQFF. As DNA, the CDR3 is TGTGCCAGCAGTCGGACTAGCGGGATTAACAATGAGCAGTTCTTC.

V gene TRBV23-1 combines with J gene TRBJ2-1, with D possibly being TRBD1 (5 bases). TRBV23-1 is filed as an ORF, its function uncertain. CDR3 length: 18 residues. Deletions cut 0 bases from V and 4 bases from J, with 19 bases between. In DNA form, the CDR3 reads TGCGCCAGCAGTCAATCTAGGGGCCGCAAATCTGAATACAATGAGCAGTTCTTC. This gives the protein CASSQSRGRKSEYNEQFF.

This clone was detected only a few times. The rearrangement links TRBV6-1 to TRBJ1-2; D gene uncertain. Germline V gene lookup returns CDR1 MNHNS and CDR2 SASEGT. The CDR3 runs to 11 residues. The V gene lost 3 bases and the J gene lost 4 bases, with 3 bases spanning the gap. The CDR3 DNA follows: TGTGCCAGCAGTGACAGCTATGGCTACACCTTC. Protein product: CASSDSYGYTF.

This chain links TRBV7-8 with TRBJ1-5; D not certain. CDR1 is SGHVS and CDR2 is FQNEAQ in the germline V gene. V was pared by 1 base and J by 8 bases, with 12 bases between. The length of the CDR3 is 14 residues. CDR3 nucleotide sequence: TGTGCCAGCAGCTTAGGGCTCCCCGCGGAGCCCCAGCATTTT. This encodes CASSLGLPAEPQHF.

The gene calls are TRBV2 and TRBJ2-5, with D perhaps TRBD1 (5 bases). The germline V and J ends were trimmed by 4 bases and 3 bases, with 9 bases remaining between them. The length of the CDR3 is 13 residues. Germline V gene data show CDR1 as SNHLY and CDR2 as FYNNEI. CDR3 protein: CASSAPGKETQYF. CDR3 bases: TGTGCCAGCAGTGCCCCAGGGAAAGAGACCCAGTACTTC. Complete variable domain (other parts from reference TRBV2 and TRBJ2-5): EPEVTQTPSHQVTQMGQEVILRCVPISNHLYFYWYRQILGQKVEFLVSFYNNEISEKSEIFDDQFSVERPDGSNFTLKIRSTKLEDSAMYFCASSAPGKETQYFGPGTRLLVL.

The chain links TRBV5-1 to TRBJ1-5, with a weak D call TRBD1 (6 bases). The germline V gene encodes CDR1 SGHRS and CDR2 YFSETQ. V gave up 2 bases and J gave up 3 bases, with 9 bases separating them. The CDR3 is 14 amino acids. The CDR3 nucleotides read TGCGCCAGCAGCTTCGGGGGGGCCAATCAGCCCCAGCATTTT. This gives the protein CASSFGGANQPQHF.

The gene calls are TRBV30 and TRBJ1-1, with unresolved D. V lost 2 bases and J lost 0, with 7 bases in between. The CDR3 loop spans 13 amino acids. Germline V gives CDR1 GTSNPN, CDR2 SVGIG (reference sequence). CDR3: CAWSQLLNTEAFF. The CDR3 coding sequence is TGTGCCTGGAGTCAACTGCTGAACACTGAAGCTTTCTTT.

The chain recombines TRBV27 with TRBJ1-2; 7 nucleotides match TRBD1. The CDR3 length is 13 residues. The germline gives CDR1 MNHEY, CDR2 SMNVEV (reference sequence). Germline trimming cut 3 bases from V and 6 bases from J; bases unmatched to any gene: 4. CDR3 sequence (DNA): TGTGCCAGCAGTTTTGAGGGGGCGGATGGCTACACCTTC. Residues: CASSFEGADGYTF.

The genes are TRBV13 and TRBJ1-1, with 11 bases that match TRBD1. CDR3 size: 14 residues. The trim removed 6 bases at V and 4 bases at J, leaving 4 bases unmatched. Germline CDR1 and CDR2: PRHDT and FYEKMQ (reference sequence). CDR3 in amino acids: CASRRTGGLTEAFF. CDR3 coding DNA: TGTGCCAGCAGAAGGACAGGGGGCCTCACTGAAGCTTTCTTT.

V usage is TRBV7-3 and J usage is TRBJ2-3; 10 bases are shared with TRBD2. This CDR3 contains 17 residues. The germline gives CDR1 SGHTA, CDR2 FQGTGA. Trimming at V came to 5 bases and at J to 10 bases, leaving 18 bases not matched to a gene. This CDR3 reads CASSPRSSGRLGGAQYF. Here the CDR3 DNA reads TGTGCCAGCAGCCCCCGGAGTAGCGGGAGGCTCGGAGGGGCGCAGTATTTT.

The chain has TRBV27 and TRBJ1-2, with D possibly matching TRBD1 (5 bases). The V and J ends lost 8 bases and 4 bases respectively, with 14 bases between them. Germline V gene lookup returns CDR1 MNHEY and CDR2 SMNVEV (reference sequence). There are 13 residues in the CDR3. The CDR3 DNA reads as TGTGCCAGCCGAAAAGACAGCACCTATGGCTACACCTTC. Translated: CASRKDSTYGYTF.

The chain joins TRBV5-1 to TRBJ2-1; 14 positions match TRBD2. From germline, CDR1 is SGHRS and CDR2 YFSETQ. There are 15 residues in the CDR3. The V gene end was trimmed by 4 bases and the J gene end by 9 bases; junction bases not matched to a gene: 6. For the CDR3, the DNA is TGCGCCAGCAGCGCGGGACTAGCGGGAGCTAGTGAGCAGTTCTTC. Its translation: CASSAGLAGASEQFF. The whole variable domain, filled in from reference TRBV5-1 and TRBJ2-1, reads KAGVTQTPRYLIKTRGQQVTLSCSPISGHRSVSWYQQTPGQGLQFLFEYFSETQRNKGNFPGRFSGRQFSNSRSEMNVSTLELGDSALYLCASSAGLAGASEQFFGPGTRLTVL.

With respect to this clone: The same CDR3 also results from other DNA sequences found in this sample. CDR3 nucleotide sequence: TGTGCCAGTAGTATCCGGGGTCAGCCCCAGCATTTT. Protein: CASSIRGQPQHF. The chain couples TRBV19 to TRBJ1-5; no definite D call. The V gene's germline CDR1 is LNHDA and CDR2 SQIVND (reference sequence). The V gene lost 3 bases and the J gene lost 6 bases, with 6 bases spanning the gap. This CDR3 is 12 amino acids long.

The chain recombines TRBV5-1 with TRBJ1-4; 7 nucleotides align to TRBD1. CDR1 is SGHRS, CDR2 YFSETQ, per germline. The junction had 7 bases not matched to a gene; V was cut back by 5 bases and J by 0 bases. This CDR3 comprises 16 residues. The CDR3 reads CASSEQGRPTNEKLFF. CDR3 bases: TGCGCCAGCAGTGAACAGGGGCGTCCAACTAATGAAAAACTGTTTTTT.

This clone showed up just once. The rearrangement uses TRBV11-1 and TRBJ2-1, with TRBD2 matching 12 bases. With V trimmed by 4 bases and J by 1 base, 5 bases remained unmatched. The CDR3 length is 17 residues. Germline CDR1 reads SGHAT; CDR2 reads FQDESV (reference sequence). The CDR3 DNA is TGTGCCAGCAGCTGGGGGACTAGCGGGTCATCCTACAATGAGCAGTTCTTC. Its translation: CASSWGTSGSSYNEQFF.

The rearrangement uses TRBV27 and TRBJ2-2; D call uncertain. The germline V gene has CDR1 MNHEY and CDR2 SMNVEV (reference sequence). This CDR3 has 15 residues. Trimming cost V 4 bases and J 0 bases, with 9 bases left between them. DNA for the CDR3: TGTGCCAGCAGTTCCCCGGTGGCGAACACCGGGGAGCTGTTTTTT. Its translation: CASSSPVANTGELFF.

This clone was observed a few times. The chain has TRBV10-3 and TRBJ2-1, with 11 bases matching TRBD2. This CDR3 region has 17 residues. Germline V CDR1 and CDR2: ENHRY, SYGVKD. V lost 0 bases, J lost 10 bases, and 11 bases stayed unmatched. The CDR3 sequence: CAISESLGLAGSGEQFF. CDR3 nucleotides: TGTGCCATCAGTGAGTCCCTTGGACTAGCGGGTAGTGGGGAGCAGTTCTTC.

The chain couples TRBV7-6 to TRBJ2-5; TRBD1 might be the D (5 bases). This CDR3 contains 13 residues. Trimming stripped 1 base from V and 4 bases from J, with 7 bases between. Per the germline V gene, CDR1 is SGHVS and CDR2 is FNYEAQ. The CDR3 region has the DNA TGTGCCAGCAGCTTAGAAAGGGGAGAGACCCAGTACTTC. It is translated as CASSLERGETQYF.

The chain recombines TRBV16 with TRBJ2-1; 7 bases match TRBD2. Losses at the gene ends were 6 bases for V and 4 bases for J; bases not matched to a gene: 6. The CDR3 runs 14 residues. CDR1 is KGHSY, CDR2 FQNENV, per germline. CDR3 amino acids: CASSPSGPYNEQFF. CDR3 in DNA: TGTGCCAGCAGTCCTAGCGGCCCATACAATGAGCAGTTCTTC.

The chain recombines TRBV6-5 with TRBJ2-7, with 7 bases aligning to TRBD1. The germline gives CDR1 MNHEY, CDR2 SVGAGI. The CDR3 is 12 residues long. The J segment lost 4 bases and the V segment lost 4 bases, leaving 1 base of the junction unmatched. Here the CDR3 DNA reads TGTGCCAGCAGTTTGACAGGGTACGAGCAGTACTTC. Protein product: CASSLTGYEQYF.

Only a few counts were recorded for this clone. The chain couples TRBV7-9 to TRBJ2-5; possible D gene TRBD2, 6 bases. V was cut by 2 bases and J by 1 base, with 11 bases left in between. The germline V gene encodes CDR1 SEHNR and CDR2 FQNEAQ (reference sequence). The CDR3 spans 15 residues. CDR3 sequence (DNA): TGTGCCAGCAGCTTAAGTAGCGGACCCCAAGAGACCCAGTACTTC. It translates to CASSLSSGPQETQYF.